The T cell receptor delta chain described here comes from a study of gamma-delta T cells after stem cell transplantation. As for this clone: This sequence may be a read error, since a much larger clone differs from it by one base.

The CDR3 runs 20 residues. From germline, CDR1 is TSWWSYY and CDR2 QGS. Trimming removed 0 bases from V and 10 bases from J; junction bases left unmatched: 21. TCRdb re-called the RT-PCR reads via CATT. The repertoire holds 2,000 to 3,000 delta-chain clones, with about 25% as singletons. The sequencing sample was made of gamma-delta T cells. The receptor's source is a human donor. It is not recorded whose cells these are; they may come from a transplant donor. J is TRDJ1 and V is TRDV1; TRDD3 matches at 12 bases. CDR3 sequence reads: CALGELPARGLGDTHVGLIF. DNA of the CDR3: TGTGCTCTTGGGGAACTCCCTGCACGGGGCCTGGGGGATACGCATGTGGGACTCATCTTT.